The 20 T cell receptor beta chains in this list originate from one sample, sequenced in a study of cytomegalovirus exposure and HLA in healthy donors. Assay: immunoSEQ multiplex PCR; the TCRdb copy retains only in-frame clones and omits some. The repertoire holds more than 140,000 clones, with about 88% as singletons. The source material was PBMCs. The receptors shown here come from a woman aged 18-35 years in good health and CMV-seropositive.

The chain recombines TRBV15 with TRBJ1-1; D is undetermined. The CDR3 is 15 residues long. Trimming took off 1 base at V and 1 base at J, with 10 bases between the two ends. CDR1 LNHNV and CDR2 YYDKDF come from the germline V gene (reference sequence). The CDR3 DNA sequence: TGTGCCACCAGCAGAGCTGGCAGGTCGAACACTGAAGCTTTCTTT. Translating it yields CATSRAGRSNTEAFF.

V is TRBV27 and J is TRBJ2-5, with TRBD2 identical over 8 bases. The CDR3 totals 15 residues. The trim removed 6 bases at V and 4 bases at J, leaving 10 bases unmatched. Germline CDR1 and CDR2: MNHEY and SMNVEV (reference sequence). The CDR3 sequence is CASSTNRLARETQYF. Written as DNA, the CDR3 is TGTGCCAGCAGCACCAACCGACTAGCGAGAGAGACCCAGTACTTC.

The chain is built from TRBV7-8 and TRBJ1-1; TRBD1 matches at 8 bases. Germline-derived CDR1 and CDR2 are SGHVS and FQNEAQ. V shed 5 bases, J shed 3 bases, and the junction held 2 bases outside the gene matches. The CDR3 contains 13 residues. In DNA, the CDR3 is TGTGCCAGCAGCGAGACAGGGGACACTGAAGCTTTCTTT. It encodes CASSETGDTEAFF.

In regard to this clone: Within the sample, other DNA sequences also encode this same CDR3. CDR3 loop: CATSRDYQETQYF. CDR3 coding DNA: TGTGCCACCAGCAGGGACTACCAAGAGACCCAGTACTTC. The rearrangement uses TRBV15 and TRBJ2-5, with D perhaps TRBD2 (5 bases). The germline CDR1 and CDR2 sequences are LNHNV and YYDKDF (reference sequence). The CDR3 totals 13 residues. V was trimmed by 3 bases and J by 0 bases, leaving 5 bases between them.

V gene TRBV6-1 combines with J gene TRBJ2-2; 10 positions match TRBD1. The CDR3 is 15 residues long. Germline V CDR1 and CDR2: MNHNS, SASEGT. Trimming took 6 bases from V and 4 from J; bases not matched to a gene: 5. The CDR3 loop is CASRLGTGATGELFF. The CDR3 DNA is TGTGCCAGCAGGCTCGGGACAGGGGCCACCGGGGAGCTGTTTTTT.

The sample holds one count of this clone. The CDR3 sequence is CASSVSSDSYEQYF. The CDR3 DNA reads as TGTGCCAGCAGCGTAAGTAGCGACTCCTACGAGCAGTACTTC. The chain is built from TRBV9 and TRBJ2-7; TRBD2 is a possible D gene (5 bases). The germline CDR1 and CDR2 sequences are SGDLS and YYNGEE. The CDR3 runs 14 residues. Trimming took 1 base from V and 0 from J, leaving 8 bases between them.

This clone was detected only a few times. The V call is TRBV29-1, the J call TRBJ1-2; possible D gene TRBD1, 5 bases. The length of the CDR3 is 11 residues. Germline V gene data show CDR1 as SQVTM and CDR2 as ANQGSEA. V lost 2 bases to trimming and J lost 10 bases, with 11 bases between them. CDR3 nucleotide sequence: TGCAGCGTTGAAAGGGGCCAGGTCTACACCTTC. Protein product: CSVERGQVYTF.

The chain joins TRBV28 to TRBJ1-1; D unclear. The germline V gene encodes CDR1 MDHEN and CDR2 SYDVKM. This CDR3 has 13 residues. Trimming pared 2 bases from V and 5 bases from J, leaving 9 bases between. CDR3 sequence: CASSLPYKTEAFF. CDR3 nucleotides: TGTGCCAGCAGTTTACCGTACAAGACTGAAGCTTTCTTT.

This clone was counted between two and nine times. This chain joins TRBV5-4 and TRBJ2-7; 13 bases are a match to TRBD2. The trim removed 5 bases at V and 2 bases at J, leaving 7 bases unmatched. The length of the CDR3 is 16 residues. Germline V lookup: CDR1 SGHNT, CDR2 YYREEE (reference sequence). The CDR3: CASSHGLAGDTYEQYF. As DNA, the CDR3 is TGTGCCAGCAGTCATGGACTAGCGGGAGATACCTACGAGCAGTACTTC.

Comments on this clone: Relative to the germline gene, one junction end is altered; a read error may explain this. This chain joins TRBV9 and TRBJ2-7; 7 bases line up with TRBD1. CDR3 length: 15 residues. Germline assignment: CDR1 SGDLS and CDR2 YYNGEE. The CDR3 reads CASSVLKAPTGTPHF. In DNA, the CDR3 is TGTGCCAGCAGCGTACTGAAAGCCCCGACAGGGACCCCGCACTTC.

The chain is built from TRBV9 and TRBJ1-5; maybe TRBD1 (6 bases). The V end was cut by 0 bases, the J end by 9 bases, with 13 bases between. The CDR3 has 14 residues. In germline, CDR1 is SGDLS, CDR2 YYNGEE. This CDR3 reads CASSVAGGEGPQHF. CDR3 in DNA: TGTGCCAGCAGCGTAGCGGGGGGCGAAGGGCCCCAGCATTTT.

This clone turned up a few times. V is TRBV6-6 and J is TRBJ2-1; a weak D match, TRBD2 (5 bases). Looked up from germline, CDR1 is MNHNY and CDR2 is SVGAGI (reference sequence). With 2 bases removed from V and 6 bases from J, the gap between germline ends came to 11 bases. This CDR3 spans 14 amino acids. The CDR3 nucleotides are TGTGCCAGCAGTTACAGCCCTAGCACCAATGAGCAGTTCTTC. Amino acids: CASSYSPSTNEQFF.

CDR3 in amino acids: CASSLEGDPNQPQHF. The CDR3, as DNA: TGCGCCAGCAGCTTGGAGGGGGACCCCAATCAGCCCCAGCATTTT. The rearrangement uses TRBV5-1 and TRBJ1-5; perhaps TRBD1 as D (6 bases). This CDR3 is 15 amino acids long. V was pared by 0 bases and J by 3 bases, with 10 bases between. CDR1 and CDR2 from the germline V gene are SGHRS and YFSETQ.

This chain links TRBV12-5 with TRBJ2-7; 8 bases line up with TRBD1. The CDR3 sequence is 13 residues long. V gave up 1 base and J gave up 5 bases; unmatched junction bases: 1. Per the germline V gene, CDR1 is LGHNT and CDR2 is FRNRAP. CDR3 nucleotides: TGTGCTAGTGGTTTGGCGACAGGGGACGAGCAGTACTTC. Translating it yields CASGLATGDEQYF.

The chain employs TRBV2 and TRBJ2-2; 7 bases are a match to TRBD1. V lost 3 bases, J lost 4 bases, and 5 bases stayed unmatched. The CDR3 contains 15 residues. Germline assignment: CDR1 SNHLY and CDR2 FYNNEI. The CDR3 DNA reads TGTGCCAGCAGTGAGGGTCCAGGGGGCACCGGGGAGCTGTTTTTT. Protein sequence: CASSEGPGGTGELFF.

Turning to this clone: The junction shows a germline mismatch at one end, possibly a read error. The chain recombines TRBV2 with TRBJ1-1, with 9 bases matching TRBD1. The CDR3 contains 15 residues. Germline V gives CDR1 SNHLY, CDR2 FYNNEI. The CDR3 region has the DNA TGTGCCAGCAGCGATGGGACAGGGTTGAAGACTGAAGCTTTCTTT. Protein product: CASSDGTGLKTEAFF.

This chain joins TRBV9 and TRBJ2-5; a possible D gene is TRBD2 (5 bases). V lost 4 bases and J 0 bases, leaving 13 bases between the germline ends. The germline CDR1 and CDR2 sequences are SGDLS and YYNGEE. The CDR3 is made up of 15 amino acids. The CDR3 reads CASSPSGLYQETQYF. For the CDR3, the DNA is TGTGCCAGCAGCCCCAGCGGTCTGTACCAAGAGACCCAGTACTTC.

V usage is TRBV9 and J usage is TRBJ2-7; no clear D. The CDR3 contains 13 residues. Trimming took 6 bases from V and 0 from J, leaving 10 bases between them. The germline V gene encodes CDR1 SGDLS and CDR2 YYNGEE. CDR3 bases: TGTGCCAGCAATTCTGGCGGCTCCTACGAGCAGTACTTC. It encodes CASNSGGSYEQYF.

CDR3 DNA sequence: TGTGCCAGCAGCCAAGAGGGCGGGAGTAGCACAGATACGCAGTATTTT. Protein sequence: CASSQEGGSSTDTQYF. This chain joins TRBV2 and TRBJ2-3; 7 bases align to TRBD2. V was pared by 6 bases and J by 0 bases, with 9 bases of the junction left unmatched. The length of the CDR3 is 16 residues. Germline CDR1 SNHLY, CDR2 FYNNEI.

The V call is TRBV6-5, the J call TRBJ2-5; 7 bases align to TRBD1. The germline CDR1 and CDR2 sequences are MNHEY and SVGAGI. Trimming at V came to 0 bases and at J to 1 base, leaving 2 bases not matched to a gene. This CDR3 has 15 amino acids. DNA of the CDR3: TGTGCCAGCAGTTACTCGACAGGGATCCAAGAGACCCAGTACTTC. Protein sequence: CASSYSTGIQETQYF.